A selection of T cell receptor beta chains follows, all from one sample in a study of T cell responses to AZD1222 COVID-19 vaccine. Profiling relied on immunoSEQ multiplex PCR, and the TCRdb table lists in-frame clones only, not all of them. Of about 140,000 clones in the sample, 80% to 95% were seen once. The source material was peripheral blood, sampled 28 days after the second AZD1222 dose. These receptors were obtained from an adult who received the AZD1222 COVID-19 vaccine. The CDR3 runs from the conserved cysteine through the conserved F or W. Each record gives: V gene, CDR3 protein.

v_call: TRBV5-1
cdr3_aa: CASSLDGGKWGYTF

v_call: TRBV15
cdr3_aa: CATSFRTGKNYGYTF

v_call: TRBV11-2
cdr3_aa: CASSFQGEEKLFF

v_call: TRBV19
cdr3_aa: CASSPGTGRSSPLHF

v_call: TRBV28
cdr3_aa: CASRARGKQAMGYTF

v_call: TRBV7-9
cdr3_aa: CASSLAFDFF

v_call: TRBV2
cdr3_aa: CASSPRINNEQFF

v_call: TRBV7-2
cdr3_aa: CASSLSSGNTEAFF

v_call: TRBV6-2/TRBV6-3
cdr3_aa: CASSPVVGGMDTQYF

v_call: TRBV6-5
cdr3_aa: CASSYSGSNQPQHF

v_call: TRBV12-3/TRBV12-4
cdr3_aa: CASSWETQYF

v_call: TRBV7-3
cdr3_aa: CASSLRLLLRTTRISNEQFF

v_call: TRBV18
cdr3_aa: CASSPHSHTEAFF

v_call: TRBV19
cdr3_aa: CASSIGSNYGYTF

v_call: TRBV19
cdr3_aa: CASSTGAPGNTIYF

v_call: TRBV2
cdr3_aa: CASSGGSHYGYTF

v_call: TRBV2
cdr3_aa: CASSVSLPGSGELFF

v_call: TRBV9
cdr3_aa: CASSLGQGFNNSPLHF

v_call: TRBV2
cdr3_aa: CASSGDSPFRNTIYF

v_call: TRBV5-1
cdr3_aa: CASKKHGEINTEAFF

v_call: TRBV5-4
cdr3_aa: CASSLVWGAYTEQFF

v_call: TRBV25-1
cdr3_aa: CASSELGSNQPQHF

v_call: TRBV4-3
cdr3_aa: CASSQEGQGARWGYTF

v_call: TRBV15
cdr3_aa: CATSRAGDDTEAFF

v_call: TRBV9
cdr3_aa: CASSVDGRKTQYF

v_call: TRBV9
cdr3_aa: CASSRQGWEKLFF

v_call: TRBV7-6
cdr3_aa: CASTPGAGITDTQYF

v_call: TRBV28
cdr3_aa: CASSSAGNGYTF

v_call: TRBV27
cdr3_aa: CASSLGGENEQYF

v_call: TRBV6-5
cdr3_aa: CASVQSYSNQPQHF

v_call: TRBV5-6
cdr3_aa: CASSLITEAGETQYF

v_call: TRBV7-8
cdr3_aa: CASSLTGPGQPQHF

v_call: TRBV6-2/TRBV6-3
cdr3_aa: CASSWLKRDIQYF

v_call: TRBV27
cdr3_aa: CASSRDTRRTEAFF

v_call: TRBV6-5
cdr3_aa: CASSYSRTSEQYF

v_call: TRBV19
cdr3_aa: CASSKGTGILFEKAFF

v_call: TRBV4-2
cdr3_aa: CASSQDPGDSYNEQFF

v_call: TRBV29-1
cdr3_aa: CSGRQGMNTEAFF

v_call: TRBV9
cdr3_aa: CASSVAAANTEAFF

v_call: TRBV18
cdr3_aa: CASSPIASETQYF

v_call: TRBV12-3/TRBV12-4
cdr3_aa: CASSPPGLVEQFF

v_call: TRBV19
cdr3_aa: CASRKDRDSNQPQHF

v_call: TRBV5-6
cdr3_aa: CASSPVGRVMNQPQHF

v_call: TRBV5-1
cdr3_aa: CASSPKSDTFRVYTF

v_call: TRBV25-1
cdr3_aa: CASSEDSGGHETQYF